Listed below are T cell receptor beta chains from one sample, sequenced in a study of identical twins. TCRdb re-called the 5' RACE reads through MiXCR, storing one row per CDR3 protein. The sample carries a few hundred thousand distinct CDR3 sequences, 13% to 15% recorded once. This sample was also put to use in a study of yellow fever vaccine responses in identical twins.

The specimen sequenced was CD4+ T cells sorted from blood. Receptor source: a woman in her late teens or twenties in good health. The CDR3 runs from the conserved cysteine through the conserved F or W. The order of the fields is V gene, J gene, CDR3 protein.

v_call: TRBV29-1; j_call: TRBJ2-3; cdr3_aa: CSVAIRGLDFTGGAQYF
v_call: TRBV15; j_call: TRBJ2-7; cdr3_aa: CATSIELAGSYEQYF
v_call: TRBV30; j_call: TRBJ2-1; cdr3_aa: CAWSVPGTGAGEQFF
v_call: TRBV5-1; j_call: TRBJ2-1; cdr3_aa: CASSSGTVNEQFF
v_call: TRBV19; j_call: TRBJ1-2; cdr3_aa: CASSMSGQLYGYTF
v_call: TRBV12-3/TRBV12-4; j_call: TRBJ2-3; cdr3_aa: CASSLVVGGRGTDTQYF
v_call: TRBV6-5; j_call: TRBJ2-7; cdr3_aa: CASSSGAGGIKEQYF
v_call: TRBV9; j_call: TRBJ2-5; cdr3_aa: CASSVEGGAWETQYF
v_call: TRBV24-1; j_call: TRBJ2-1; cdr3_aa: CATSDQGRHEEQFF
v_call: TRBV7-2; j_call: TRBJ2-1; cdr3_aa: CASSFPTSGRANEQFF
v_call: TRBV20-1; j_call: TRBJ1-5; cdr3_aa: CSARQRVAVFQHF
v_call: TRBV20-1; j_call: TRBJ2-6; cdr3_aa: CSATGTGLSGANVLTF
v_call: TRBV30; j_call: TRBJ2-2; cdr3_aa: CAWRDHRTSGIGELFF
v_call: TRBV7-9; j_call: TRBJ1-6; cdr3_aa: CASSLDGISPLHF
v_call: TRBV7-6; j_call: TRBJ1-1; cdr3_aa: CASSLGGGKVGEAFF
v_call: TRBV18; j_call: TRBJ2-4; cdr3_aa: CASSPPQGVAKNIQYF
v_call: TRBV5-1; j_call: TRBJ2-2; cdr3_aa: CASSIRQVDWGTGELFF
v_call: TRBV29-1; j_call: TRBJ2-7; cdr3_aa: CSVAIGVGTYEQYF
v_call: TRBV6-1; j_call: TRBJ1-3; cdr3_aa: CASSRGQRLSGNTIYF
v_call: TRBV7-2; j_call: TRBJ2-2; cdr3_aa: CASSLKSQASNTGELFF
v_call: TRBV7-6; j_call: TRBJ2-7; cdr3_aa: CASSLTGGDYEQYF
v_call: TRBV27; j_call: TRBJ2-1; cdr3_aa: CASSSLTSGGSNEQFF
v_call: TRBV5-1; j_call: TRBJ2-7; cdr3_aa: CASSPRLAGSYEQYF
v_call: TRBV20-1; j_call: TRBJ2-7; cdr3_aa: CSAGRRSSGSSYEQYF
v_call: TRBV20-1; j_call: TRBJ2-5; cdr3_aa: CSARDIRDREETQYF
v_call: TRBV20-1; j_call: TRBJ2-5; cdr3_aa: CSARLAGAQYF
v_call: TRBV5-1; j_call: TRBJ1-6; cdr3_aa: CASSFEDNSPLHF
v_call: TRBV21-1; j_call: TRBJ2-7; cdr3_aa: CASSKVRGQIGYEQYF
v_call: TRBV11-2; j_call: TRBJ2-5; cdr3_aa: CASSSGMRLETQYF
v_call: TRBV5-1; j_call: TRBJ2-1; cdr3_aa: CASSLNSDYNEQFF
v_call: TRBV11-2; j_call: TRBJ1-2; cdr3_aa: CASSSRGGRDYGYTF
v_call: TRBV25-1; j_call: TRBJ1-6; cdr3_aa: CASSEWNSPLHF
v_call: TRBV7-9; j_call: TRBJ2-5; cdr3_aa: CASSSDWAQYF
v_call: TRBV13; j_call: TRBJ2-7; cdr3_aa: CASSSKRLAGGPYEQYF
v_call: TRBV12-3/TRBV12-4; j_call: TRBJ2-3; cdr3_aa: CASSLIRTDTQYF
v_call: TRBV27; j_call: TRBJ2-7; cdr3_aa: CASRRTGLLYEQYF
v_call: TRBV7-2; j_call: TRBJ1-2; cdr3_aa: CASSTSGPGSGYTF
v_call: TRBV11-2; j_call: TRBJ2-1; cdr3_aa: CASSFAGTSLNEQFF
v_call: TRBV5-6; j_call: TRBJ2-6; cdr3_aa: CASSFGGRANVLTF
v_call: TRBV12-3/TRBV12-4; j_call: TRBJ1-3; cdr3_aa: CASSLRLTGNTIYF
v_call: TRBV5-1; j_call: TRBJ2-5; cdr3_aa: CASSLAGGPETQYF
v_call: TRBV6-6; j_call: TRBJ1-1; cdr3_aa: CASREKVHPEAFF
v_call: TRBV24-1; j_call: TRBJ2-2; cdr3_aa: CATSDPGQNTGELFF
v_call: TRBV5-4; j_call: TRBJ2-3; cdr3_aa: CASSLSQGTDTQYF
v_call: TRBV7-3; j_call: TRBJ2-1; cdr3_aa: CASSFYRGPPNEQFF
v_call: TRBV28; j_call: TRBJ1-1; cdr3_aa: CASSPPGTTEAFF
v_call: TRBV12-3/TRBV12-4; j_call: TRBJ2-2; cdr3_aa: CASRGGGPGELFF
v_call: TRBV7-8; j_call: TRBJ2-5; cdr3_aa: CASSLNSGRETQYF
v_call: TRBV20-1; j_call: TRBJ2-2; cdr3_aa: CSAVGRGLLTGELFF
v_call: TRBV11-1; j_call: TRBJ2-1; cdr3_aa: CASSLGRVYNEQFF
v_call: TRBV6-2/TRBV6-3; j_call: TRBJ2-7; cdr3_aa: CASSYPGTSGSNYYYYEQYF
v_call: TRBV27; j_call: TRBJ2-1; cdr3_aa: CASSLRREAVNEQFF
v_call: TRBV6-5; j_call: TRBJ2-7; cdr3_aa: CASSYQAVGMGEQYF
v_call: TRBV20-1; j_call: TRBJ2-3; cdr3_aa: CSAYLAGGSDTQYF
v_call: TRBV24-1; j_call: TRBJ2-5; cdr3_aa: CATNDGWGTQYF
v_call: TRBV5-6; j_call: TRBJ2-1; cdr3_aa: CASSLLDRVYNEQFF
v_call: TRBV9; j_call: TRBJ1-2; cdr3_aa: CASSVSGQANGYTF
v_call: TRBV5-5; j_call: TRBJ1-1; cdr3_aa: CASSLGWMDTEAFF